Below are 21 T cell receptor beta chains sequenced from a single sample in a study of T cell repertoires in cytomegalovirus infection. TCRdb processed the reads anew with MiXCR; each CDR3 protein has one entry. The data show approximately 120,000 distinct CDR3 sequences, around 30% seen once. These receptors are not linked to any known antigen. Sequencing used CD8+ T cells from cultured PBMCs, obtained from culture after CMV antigen stimulation. The receptors shown here come from a human donor in good health (CMV status not recorded). Some clones in this sample may be carry-over from other donors' samples.

This chain uses TRBV7-9 with TRBJ1-2; D gene ambiguous. This CDR3 region has 14 residues. CDR1 and CDR2 from the germline V gene are SEHNR and FQNEAQ (reference sequence). Trimming removed 1 base from V and 5 bases from J, with 11 bases in between. CDR3 bases: TGTGCCAGCAGCTTAGGGGGATCCGCATATGGCTACACCTTC. It translates to CASSLGGSAYGYTF.

The rearrangement links TRBV28 to TRBJ1-3; no definite D call. Trimming removed 3 bases at V and 0 bases at J, with 15 bases between. CDR1 and CDR2 (germline): MDHEN, SYDVKM. The CDR3 is 17 amino acids. The CDR3 region has the DNA TGTGCCAGCAGTTTGGGCAGAAGGGTCATCTCTGGAAACACCATATATTTT. This sequence encodes CASSLGRRVISGNTIYF.

About this clonotype itself: The junction departs from the called germline gene at one end, perhaps through a read error. V gene TRBV7-2 combines with J gene TRBJ2-3; D is undetermined. This CDR3 spans 13 amino acids. CDR1 and CDR2 from the germline V gene are SGHTA and FQGNSA. The CDR3 bases are TGTGCCATCAGCTTAACGCCTGCAGATACGCAGTATTTT. It encodes CAISLTPADTQYF.

This clonotype was seen only a few times. This rearrangement joins TRBV6-1 to TRBJ2-7; D is unresolved. CDR1 MNHNS and CDR2 SASEGT come from the germline V gene. The CDR3 loop spans 14 amino acids. The V gene lost 6 bases and the J gene lost 6 bases, with 18 bases spanning the gap. The chain's CDR3 is CASSENDFPREQYF. The CDR3 DNA is TGTGCCAGCAGCGAGAATGACTTCCCGCGCGAGCAGTACTTC.

The sample holds a few counts of this clonotype. This rearrangement joins TRBV4-1 to TRBJ1-1; 11 bases are shared with TRBD1. The CDR3 extends over 15 amino acids. Germline V gene sequence: CDR1 MGHRA, CDR2 YSYEKL. J lost 10 bases, V lost 2 bases, and 9 bases had no gene match. The CDR3 here is CASSQTPGQGARAFF. CDR3 in DNA: TGCGCCAGCAGCCAAACCCCCGGACAGGGGGCAAGAGCTTTCTTT.

This clonotype appeared a single time. The rearrangement joins TRBV13 to TRBJ2-3; 9 nucleotides line up with TRBD1. The germline V gene encodes CDR1 PRHDT and CDR2 FYEKMQ (reference sequence). J was trimmed by 4 bases and V by 2 bases; bases with no gene match: 13. The CDR3 extends over 18 amino acids. The CDR3 loop is CASSLRPRTGDRPDTQYF. DNA of the CDR3: TGTGCCAGCAGCTTACGGCCGAGGACAGGGGATCGCCCAGATACGCAGTATTTT.

The V gene is TRBV29-1, the J gene TRBJ1-2; D is undetermined. Germline V lookup: CDR1 SQVTM, CDR2 ANQGSEA. This CDR3 contains 16 residues. The V gene lost 0 bases and the J gene lost 5 bases, with 19 bases spanning the gap. The CDR3 DNA reads TGCAGCGTTGAAGATGGTAGCGACGCGGCCTCTTATGGCTACACCTTC. This translates into CSVEDGSDAASYGYTF.

The chain has TRBV20-1 and TRBJ1-1; a possible D gene is TRBD1 (6 bases). The CDR3 runs to 16 residues. Germline V gives CDR1 DFQATT, CDR2 SNEGSKA (reference sequence). V dropped 6 bases and J dropped 1 base, with 21 bases sitting between them. The DNA for the CDR3 is TGCAGTGCCCCTAAGGGGGGGATGGCGGGGAACACTGAAGCTTTCTTT. Translated, it gives CSAPKGGMAGNTEAFF.

This clonotype was detected ten times or more. CDR3 in DNA: TGTGCCAGCAGCCTCAGCACCGGACTAGCGGGGGGGCCCTCCTACAATGAGCAGTTCTTC. It translates to CASSLSTGLAGGPSYNEQFF. The gene calls are TRBV7-8 and TRBJ2-1, with 15 bases lining up with TRBD2. The V and J ends lost 5 bases and 0 bases, in that order; junction bases with no gene match: 11. Per the germline V gene, CDR1 is SGHVS and CDR2 is FQNEAQ. The CDR3 contains 20 residues.

This clonotype came up once. DNA of the CDR3: TGTGCCAGCAGTTCCACCCTAACTAGCGAGCAGTACTTC. Translation gives CASSSTLTSEQYF. The chain carries TRBV12-3 or TRBV12-4 and TRBJ2-7; D is perhaps TRBD2 (5 bases). Deletions cut 4 bases from V and 6 bases from J, with 13 bases between. The CDR3 extends over 13 amino acids.

The chain couples TRBV19 to TRBJ1-5; D may be TRBD1 (5 bases). The CDR3 is 16 residues long. V lost 3 bases and J lost 1, with 13 bases in between. Germline lookup yields CDR1 LNHDA and CDR2 SQIVND (reference sequence). The CDR3 loop is CASSMLRGASNQPQHF. CDR3 coding DNA: TGTGCCAGTAGTATGTTGCGCGGGGCAAGCAATCAGCCCCAGCATTTT.

This clonotype was found many times. J is TRBJ2-7 and V is TRBV7-8, with 9 nucleotides matching TRBD1. The CDR3 covers 17 residues. CDR1 is SGHVS, CDR2 FQNEAQ, per germline. J gave up 2 bases and V 0 bases, and 8 bases lay outside the gene matches. The chain's CDR3 is CASSLAVGTGHTYEQYF. Written as DNA, the CDR3 is TGTGCCAGCAGCTTAGCCGTCGGGACAGGGCACACCTACGAGCAGTACTTC.

The genes are TRBV15 and TRBJ1-2, with no clear D. Trimming cost V 0 bases and J 8 bases, with 22 bases left between them. Germline loops: CDR1 LNHNV, CDR2 YYDKDF (reference sequence). The CDR3 covers 17 residues. CDR3 DNA: TGTGCCACCAGCAGAGATACCCTCCCCGGATATGAAGGGGGCTACACCTTC. This gives the protein CATSRDTLPGYEGGYTF. The full variable domain, its missing parts supplied by reference TRBV15 and TRBJ1-2, is DAMVIQNPRYQVTQFGKPVTLSCSQTLNHNVMYWYQQKSSQAPKLLFHYYDKDFNNEADTPDNFQSRRPNTSFCFLDIRSPGLGDTAMYLCATSRDTLPGYEGGYTFGSGTRLTVV.

The CDR3 DNA reads as TGTGCCAGCAGTTCTACAGGGGGCAACACTGAAGCTTTCTTT. It codes for CASSSTGGNTEAFF. V is TRBV12-3 or TRBV12-4 and J is TRBJ1-1; 9 bases fit TRBD1. Trimming removed 4 bases from V and 2 bases from J; junction bases left unmatched: 2. This CDR3 has 14 amino acids.

This chain connects TRBV5-6 to TRBJ2-2, with TRBD2 matching over 7 bases. CDR3 length: 16 amino acids. The V gene end was trimmed by 3 bases and the J gene end by 2 bases; junction bases not matched to a gene: 7. Germline lookup yields CDR1 SGHDT and CDR2 YYEEEE. The CDR3 region is CASSYTSDRNTGELFF. The CDR3 DNA reads TGTGCCAGCAGCTATACTAGCGACAGAAACACCGGGGAGCTGTTTTTT.

The V gene is TRBV2, the J gene TRBJ2-3; 13 bases agree with TRBD2. V dropped 7 bases and J dropped 6; count of bases not matched to a gene: 7. The germline V gene encodes CDR1 SNHLY and CDR2 FYNNEI. This CDR3 spans 15 amino acids. DNA of the CDR3: TGTGCCAGCAAAGCAACTAGCGGGGGGGCGGATACGCAGTATTTT. It yields the protein CASKATSGGADTQYF. The variable domain in full, completed from reference TRBV2 and TRBJ2-3, reads EPEVTQTPSHQVTQMGQEVILRCVPISNHLYFYWYRQILGQKVEFLVSFYNNEISEKSEIFDDQFSVERPDGSNFTLKIRSTKLEDSAMYFCASKATSGGADTQYFGPGTRLTVL.

CDR3: CASSLVATYGYTF. The CDR3 bases are TGTGCCAGCAGCTTGGTGGCCACCTATGGCTACACCTTC. The genes are TRBV5-6 and TRBJ1-2; no reliable D call. This CDR3 has 13 amino acids. Trimming pared 0 bases from V and 4 bases from J, leaving 7 bases between. Looked up from germline, CDR1 is SGHDT and CDR2 is YYEEEE. The entire variable domain, with the rest obtained from reference TRBV5-6 and TRBJ1-2, is as follows: DAGVTQSPTHLIKTRGQQVTLRCSPKSGHDTVSWYQQALGQGPQFIFQYYEEEERQRGNFPDRFSGHQFPNYSSELNVNALLLGDSALYLCASSLVATYGYTFGSGTRLTVV.

This chain connects TRBV19 to TRBJ2-2, with D tentatively TRBD2 (6 bases). Germline CDR1 LNHDA, CDR2 SQIVND (reference sequence). V was cut by 7 bases and J by 1 base, with 10 bases left in between. This CDR3 contains 14 residues. CDR3 DNA: TGTGCCAGTAACTGGGGGGTGAACACCGGGGAGCTGTTTTTT. It is translated as CASNWGVNTGELFF.

In this sample, this clonotype turned up a few times. The rearrangement links TRBV10-3 to TRBJ1-2; no reliable D call. Germline CDR1 and CDR2: ENHRY and SYGVKD. The CDR3 runs to 14 residues. The ends were cut back, 11 bases at V and 2 bases at J, with 18 bases in the middle. The CDR3 reads CAATRDTANYGYTF. CDR3 DNA sequence: TGTGCCGCGACCAGAGATACAGCAAACTATGGCTACACCTTC.

This chain links TRBV7-9 with TRBJ2-7; no definite D call. The CDR3 loop spans 16 amino acids. Trimming pared 1 base from V and 3 bases from J, leaving 16 bases between. Germline V gene sequence: CDR1 SEHNR, CDR2 FQNEAQ (reference sequence). The CDR3, as DNA: TGTGCCAGCAGCTTAGAGGCTCAGTTGGAATTCTACGAGCAGTACTTC. Encoded protein: CASSLEAQLEFYEQYF.

This clonotype was recorded a few times. The chain uses TRBV28 and TRBJ2-7; D is uncertain. The CDR3 has 14 amino acids. The V end lost 3 bases, the J end lost 3 bases, and 12 bases lay between the germline ends. From germline, CDR1 is MDHEN and CDR2 SYDVKM. CDR3 in DNA: TGTGCCAGCAGTTTTTCGGACGTAAACTACGAGCAGTACTTC. Its protein is CASSFSDVNYEQYF.